These 20 T cell receptor beta chains share one sample of origin, sequenced in a study of blood T cell repertoires in COVID-19. Only in-frame clones appear in the TCRdb table, and some are missing; sequencing was by immunoSEQ multiplex PCR. Among about 96,000 clones listed, roughly 89% were seen once. The sample consisted of peripheral blood. The receptors were sampled from a human donor with COVID-19, enrolled during active disease. The donor label of this sample is uncertain.

The genes are TRBV10-1 and TRBJ2-7; D may be TRBD2 (6 bases). This CDR3 spans 12 amino acids. V lost 3 bases, J lost 6 bases, and 9 bases lay in between. Germline CDR1 and CDR2: WNHNN and SYGVQD (reference sequence). DNA of the CDR3: TGCGCCAGCAGTGACCCGGGACTCGAGCAGTACTTC. This gives the protein CASSDPGLEQYF.

The genes are TRBV14 and TRBJ2-3, with D perhaps TRBD2 (5 bases). Germline V lookup: CDR1 SGHDN, CDR2 FVKESK. The CDR3 has 15 residues. Between the trimmed V and J ends, which lost 0 bases and 3 bases, there was a span of 10 bases. As DNA, the CDR3 is TGTGCCAGCAGCCAAGAGGGCGGGTGGACAGATACGCAGTATTTT. It yields the protein CASSQEGGWTDTQYF.

This clone was detected only a few times. The gene calls are TRBV30 and TRBJ1-5; D is unclear. Germline CDR1 GTSNPN, CDR2 SVGIG (reference sequence). Trimming shortened V by 1 base and J by 7 bases, and 11 bases separated the two germline ends. The length of the CDR3 is 13 residues. For the CDR3, the DNA is TGTGCCTGGAGTGCGGGGTTGGGGCAGCCCCAGCATTTT. This translates into CAWSAGLGQPQHF.

This clone occurred once. The rearrangement joins TRBV11-2 to TRBJ1-2; D remains unclear. This CDR3 contains 15 residues. Germline CDR1 and CDR2: SGHAT and FQNNGV. Trimming took off 2 bases at V and 4 bases at J, with 14 bases between the two ends. The CDR3 DNA follows: TGTGCCAGCAGCTTAAGTTACGGGGTCGGCTATGGCTACACCTTC. As protein: CASSLSYGVGYGYTF. Based on the CDR3 plus reference TRBV11-2 and TRBJ1-2, the full variable domain is EAGVAQSPRYKIIEKRQSVAFWCNPISGHATLYWYQQILGQGPKLLIQFQNNGVVDDSQLPKDRFSAERLKGVDSTLKIQPAKLEDSAVYLCASSLSYGVGYGYTFGSGTRLTVV.

A single count supports this clone. This chain joins TRBV5-4 and TRBJ2-3, with 8 bases aligning to TRBD2. The CDR3 totals 15 residues. J was trimmed by 5 bases and V by 1 base; bases with no gene match: 6. CDR1 is SGHNT and CDR2 is YYREEE in the germline V gene (reference sequence). In DNA form, the CDR3 reads TGTGCCAGCAGCTTGCGGGAGGGCTCGAGAGATACGCAGTATTTT. It encodes CASSLREGSRDTQYF.

This clone showed up just a few times. This chain links TRBV2 with TRBJ2-1, with 7 bases fitting TRBD2. Germline CDR1 reads SNHLY; CDR2 reads FYNNEI. The CDR3 runs 15 residues. Losses at the gene ends were 2 bases for V and 6 bases for J; bases not matched to a gene: 7. CDR3 region: CASSERASGGNEQFF. Here the CDR3 DNA reads TGTGCCAGCAGTGAAAGGGCTAGCGGAGGCAATGAGCAGTTCTTC.

In DNA form, the CDR3 reads TGTGCCAGCAGCTCCCGGACAGGGCGAACCGGGGAGCTGTTTTTT. Its protein product is CASSSRTGRTGELFF. The rearrangement links TRBV11-3 to TRBJ2-2, with 8 bases lining up with TRBD1. J gave up 5 bases and V 4 bases, and 6 bases lay outside the gene matches. There are 15 residues in the CDR3. CDR1 is SGHNT and CDR2 is YENEEA in the germline V gene.

V gene TRBV6-5 combines with J gene TRBJ2-3; D may be TRBD2 (6 bases). The CDR3 runs to 11 residues. V lost 5 bases and J lost 8, with 8 bases in between. Germline loops: CDR1 MNHEY, CDR2 SVGAGI. This chain's CDR3 is CASSHGGTQYF. As DNA, the CDR3 is TGTGCCAGCAGTCACGGGGGTACGCAGTATTTT.

The chain carries TRBV28 and TRBJ1-6; the D gene is possibly TRBD1 (5 bases). Germline V gene lookup returns CDR1 MDHEN and CDR2 SYDVKM. V was trimmed by 7 bases and J by 9 bases, leaving 16 bases between them. The CDR3 runs 14 residues. CDR3 sequence reads: CASTPPQGSSPLHF. For the CDR3, the DNA is TGTGCCAGCACCCCCCCCCAGGGCAGTTCACCCCTCCACTTT.

This rearrangement joins TRBV24-1 to TRBJ2-2; 9 bases map to TRBD1. Germline loops: CDR1 KGHDR, CDR2 SFDVKD. J was trimmed by 2 bases and V by 7 bases; bases with no gene match: 4. This CDR3 comprises 15 residues. DNA of the CDR3: TGTGCCACCAGCTCTACAGGGGGCAACACCGGGGAGCTGTTTTTT. It codes for CATSSTGGNTGELFF.

This clone has more than one count but fewer than ten. CDR3 nucleotide sequence: TGTGCCAGCAGCGGGGGATTAGCTTACGAGCAGTACTTC. It specifies CASSGGLAYEQYF. The rearrangement joins TRBV6-6 to TRBJ2-7, with D tentatively TRBD2 (6 bases). The germline V gene has CDR1 MNHNY and CDR2 SVGAGI (reference sequence). Trimming removed 6 bases at V and 4 bases at J, with 13 bases between. The CDR3 contains 13 residues.

This sequence joins TRBV19 and TRBJ1-1; maybe TRBD1 (6 bases). V was shortened by 7 bases and J by 1 base, with 13 bases between the two germline ends. The CDR3 contains 14 residues. The germline gives CDR1 LNHDA, CDR2 SQIVND (reference sequence). CDR3: CASKVQGPNTEAFF. The DNA for the CDR3 is TGTGCCAGTAAGGTACAGGGACCGAACACTGAAGCTTTCTTT.

V usage is TRBV6-4 and J usage is TRBJ2-1, with D possibly TRBD2 on 6 matching bases. Germline CDR1 reads MRHNA; CDR2 reads SNTAGT. V lost 2 bases to trimming and J lost 5 bases, with 13 bases between them. The CDR3 has 15 amino acids. This CDR3 reads CASSDVAGKNNEQFF. The CDR3 coding sequence is TGTGCCAGCAGTGACGTTGCGGGAAAGAACAATGAGCAGTTCTTC.

The chain links TRBV2 to TRBJ2-7; TRBD2 agrees at 11 bases. The V gene end was trimmed by 6 bases and the J gene end by 4 bases; junction bases not matched to a gene: 5. Germline V CDR1 and CDR2: SNHLY, FYNNEI. This CDR3 has 14 residues. The CDR3 protein is CASSLAGGPYEQYF. DNA of the CDR3: TGTGCCAGCAGCTTAGCGGGGGGGCCTTACGAGCAGTACTTC.

The chain recombines TRBV5-1 with TRBJ2-3; 15 bases align to TRBD2. CDR3 length: 16 amino acids. V shed 5 bases, J shed 6 bases, and the junction held 7 bases outside the gene matches. The V gene's germline CDR1 is SGHRS and CDR2 YFSETQ. The CDR3 sequence: CASRRTSGRVADTQYF. The CDR3 DNA reads TGCGCCAGCAGACGGACTAGCGGGAGGGTGGCGGATACGCAGTATTTT.

The gene calls are TRBV7-6 and TRBJ2-7; 9 nucleotides align to TRBD1. This CDR3 region has 16 residues. The V gene's germline CDR1 is SGHVS and CDR2 FNYEAQ. V was pared by 5 bases and J by 2 bases, with 10 bases of the junction left unmatched. CDR3 nucleotide sequence: TGTGCCAGCAGCCCGACCTCAAGGACAGGGGCCTACGAGCAGTACTTC. Translated, it gives CASSPTSRTGAYEQYF.

This clone occurred once. V gene TRBV5-5 combines with J gene TRBJ2-3; the D gene is possibly TRBD1 (6 bases). Germline-derived CDR1 and CDR2 are SGHKS and YYEKEE (reference sequence). CDR3 length: 14 amino acids. With 0 bases removed from V and 4 bases from J, the gap between germline ends came to 9 bases. CDR3 nucleotide sequence: TGTGCCAGCAGCTTGGATGGGGGCCCAGATACGCAGTATTTT. Amino acid sequence: CASSLDGGPDTQYF.

Comment on this clone: One end of the junction varies from germline; a read error may be responsible. J is TRBJ2-5 and V is TRBV7-7; D is perhaps TRBD2 (5 bases). Germline-derived CDR1 and CDR2 are SSHAT and FNYEAQ (reference sequence). The CDR3 has 14 amino acids. CDR3 residues: CASSPLADQETQYF. For the CDR3, the DNA is TGTGCTAGCAGCCCCCTAGCAGACCAAGAGACCCAGTACTTC.

The chain joins TRBV18 to TRBJ1-1, with D possibly matching TRBD1 (5 bases). The CDR3 is 15 amino acids. Germline assignment: CDR1 KGHSH and CDR2 LQKENI. Deletions cut 4 bases from V and 5 bases from J, with 17 bases between. CDR3 in amino acids: CASSQRGTGRTEAFF. CDR3 DNA sequence: TGTGCCAGCTCACAACGGGGGACGGGGAGAACTGAAGCTTTCTTT.

The rearrangement links TRBV4-1 to TRBJ1-5, with D possibly matching TRBD1 (5 bases). This CDR3 spans 15 amino acids. V gave up 0 bases and J gave up 2 bases, with 8 bases separating them. The V gene's germline CDR1 is MGHRA and CDR2 YSYEKL. CDR3 protein: CASSQEQGGNQPQHF. CDR3 DNA sequence: TGCGCCAGCAGCCAAGAGCAGGGTGGCAATCAGCCCCAGCATTTT.